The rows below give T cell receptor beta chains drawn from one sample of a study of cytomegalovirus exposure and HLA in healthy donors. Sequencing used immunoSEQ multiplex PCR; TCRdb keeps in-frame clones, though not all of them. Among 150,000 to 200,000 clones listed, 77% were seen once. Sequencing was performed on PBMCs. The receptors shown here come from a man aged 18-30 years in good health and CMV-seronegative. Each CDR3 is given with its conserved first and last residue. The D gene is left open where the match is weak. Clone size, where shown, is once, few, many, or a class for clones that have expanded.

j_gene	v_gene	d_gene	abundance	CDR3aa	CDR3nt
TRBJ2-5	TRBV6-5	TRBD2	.	CASSYSGTIETQYF	TGTGCCAGCAGTTATAGTGGGACTATAGAGACCCAGTACTTC
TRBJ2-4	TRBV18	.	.	CASSLQGAQYF	TGTGCCAGCTCACTCCAGGGTGCTCAGTACTTC
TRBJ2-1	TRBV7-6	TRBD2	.	CASSFRNPGLAGGQNEQFF	TGTGCCAGCAGCTTTAGGAACCCGGGACTAGCGGGGGGGCAGAATGAGCAGTTCTTC
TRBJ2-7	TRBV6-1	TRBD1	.	CATRTGEPREQYF	TGTGCCACCCGGACAGGGGAGCCCCGCGAGCAGTACTTC
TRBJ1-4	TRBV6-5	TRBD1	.	CASSYSGTGPRVKLFF	TGTGCCAGCAGTTACTCGGGGACAGGGCCCCGTGTAAAACTGTTTTTT
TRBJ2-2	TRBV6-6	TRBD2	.	CATSVTSANTGELFF	TGTGCCACCTCCGTGACTAGCGCGAACACCGGGGAGCTGTTTTTT
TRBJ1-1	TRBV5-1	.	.	CASSLVAGAGGTEAFF	TGCGCCAGCAGCTTGGTTGCGGGGGCCGGGGGAACTGAAGCTTTCTTT
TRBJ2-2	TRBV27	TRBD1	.	CASSLSIGTGEAELFF	TGTGCCAGCAGTTTATCTATTGGGACAGGGGAGGCGGAGCTGTTTTTT
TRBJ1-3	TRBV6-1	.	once	CASSHERMRNTIYF	TGTGCCAGCAGTCACGAGAGGATGAGAAACACCATATATTTT
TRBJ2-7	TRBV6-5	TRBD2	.	CASSNHGGGYEQYF	TGTGCCAGCAGTAACCACGGGGGGGGTTACGAGCAGTACTTC
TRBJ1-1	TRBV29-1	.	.	CSVEAQYRVGTEAFF	TGCAGCGTTGAAGCCCAATACAGGGTTGGGACTGAAGCTTTCTTT
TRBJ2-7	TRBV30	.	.	CAWGRGTYEQYF	TGTGCCTGGGGCAGGGGTACCTACGAGCAGTACTTC
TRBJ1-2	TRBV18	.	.	CASSPRGGYTF	TGTGCCAGCTCACCACGTGGCGGCTACACCTTC
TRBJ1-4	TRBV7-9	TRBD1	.	CASSLGGTGWEEKLFF	TGTGCCAGCAGCTTAGGCGGGACAGGTTGGGAGGAAAAACTGTTTTTT
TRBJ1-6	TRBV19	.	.	CASSPDWGDSPLHF	TGTGCCAGTAGTCCGGACTGGGGAGATTCACCCCTCCACTTT
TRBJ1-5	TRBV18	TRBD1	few	CASSPGPQGAQHF	TGTGCCAGCTCACCAGGGCCACAGGGGGCCCAGCATTTT
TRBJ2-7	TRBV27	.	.	CASGARAFSYEQYF	TGTGCCAGCGGGGCCCGGGCGTTCTCCTACGAGCAGTACTTC
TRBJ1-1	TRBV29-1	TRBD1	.	CSERRTGQNTEAFF	TGCAGCGAGCGACGGACAGGGCAGAACACTGAAGCTTTCTTT
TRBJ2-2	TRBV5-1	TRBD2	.	CASSLTGGNTGELFF	TGCGCCAGCAGCCTGACGGGAGGGAACACCGGGGAGCTGTTTTTT
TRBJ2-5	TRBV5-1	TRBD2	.	CASSYLTSGYQETQYF	TGCGCCAGCAGCTACCTGACTAGCGGGTACCAAGAGACCCAGTACTTC
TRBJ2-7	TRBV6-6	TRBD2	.	CASKVASGTEQYF	TGTGCCAGCAAGGTGGCTAGCGGGACCGAGCAGTACTTC
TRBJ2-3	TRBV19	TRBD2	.	CASSPGGADTQYF	TGTGCCAGTAGTCCGGGGGGAGCAGATACGCAGTATTTT
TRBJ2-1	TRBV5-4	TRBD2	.	CASSGTSGRKNEQFF	TGTGCCAGCAGCGGGACTAGCGGGAGGAAAAATGAGCAGTTCTTC
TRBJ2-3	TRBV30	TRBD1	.	CAWSADRGLADTQYF	TGTGCCTGGAGCGCGGACAGGGGGCTTGCAGATACGCAGTATTTT
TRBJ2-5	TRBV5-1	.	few	CASSLEGHPVETQYF	TGCGCCAGCAGCTTGGAGGGACACCCGGTTGAGACCCAGTACTTC
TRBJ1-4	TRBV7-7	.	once	CASSPTRGAGEKLFF	TGTGCTAGCAGCCCCACTCGGGGAGCGGGAGAAAAACTGTTTTTT
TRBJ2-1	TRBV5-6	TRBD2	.	CASSSRWEGDEQFF	TGTGCCAGCAGCTCAAGGTGGGAGGGCGATGAGCAGTTCTTC
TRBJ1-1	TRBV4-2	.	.	CASSQSLGAGNTEAFF	TGTGCCAGCAGCCAATCCCTAGGGGCAGGGAATACTGAAGCTTTCTTT
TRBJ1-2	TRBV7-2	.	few	CASSYAPRGKDYGYTF	TGTGCCAGCAGCTATGCGCCCAGGGGAAAAGACTATGGCTACACCTTC
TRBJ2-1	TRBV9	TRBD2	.	CASSLLAGGVSYNEQFF	TGTGCCAGCAGCCTACTAGCGGGGGGGGTCTCCTACAATGAGCAGTTCTTC
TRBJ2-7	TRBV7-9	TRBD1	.	CASSPTGANEQYF	TGTGCCAGCAGCCCTACAGGGGCCAACGAGCAGTACTTC
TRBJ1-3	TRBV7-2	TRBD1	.	CASTTGNGNTIYF	TGTGCCAGCACGACAGGGAACGGAAACACCATATATTTT
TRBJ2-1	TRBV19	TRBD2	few	CASSAGTSRGGNEQFF	TGTGCCAGTAGTGCAGGGACTAGCAGGGGTGGGAATGAGCAGTTCTTC
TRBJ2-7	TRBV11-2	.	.	CASSNRGGYRNSYEQYF	TGTGCCAGCAGCAATAGGGGGGGCTACAGAAACTCCTACGAGCAGTACTTC
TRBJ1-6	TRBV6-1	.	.	CASRQVNNSPLHF	TGTGCCAGCAGACAGGTTAATAATTCACCCCTCCACTTT
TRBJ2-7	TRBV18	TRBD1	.	CASSLRPPGQVYEQYF	TGTGCCAGCTCACTCAGGCCCCCGGGACAGGTCTACGAGCAGTACTTC
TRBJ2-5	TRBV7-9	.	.	CASSSLVPQETQYF	TGTGCCAGCAGCTCTCTAGTACCCCAAGAGACCCAGTACTTC
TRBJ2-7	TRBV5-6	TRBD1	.	CASSFGQVITHEQYF	TGTGCCAGCAGCTTTGGACAGGTAATAACCCACGAGCAGTACTTC
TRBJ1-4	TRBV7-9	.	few	CASSPDILGANEKLFF	TGTGCCAGCAGCCCCGACATCCTCGGGGCTAATGAAAAACTGTTTTTT
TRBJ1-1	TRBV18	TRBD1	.	CASSAGQGAEAFF	TGTGCCAGCTCAGCAGGACAGGGGGCTGAAGCTTTCTTT
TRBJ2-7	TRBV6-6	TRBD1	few	CASRGQGTISYEQYF	TGTGCCAGCAGGGGACAGGGGACGATCTCCTACGAGCAGTACTTC
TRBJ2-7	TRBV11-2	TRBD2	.	CASSLDRNSGRVGSSYEQYF	TGTGCCAGCAGCTTAGATCGGAATAGCGGGAGGGTGGGGAGCTCCTACGAGCAGTACTTC
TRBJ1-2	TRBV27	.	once	CASSSDSSYGYTF	TGTGCCAGCAGTTCCGACAGTAGCTATGGCTACACCTTC
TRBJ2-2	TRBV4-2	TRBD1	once	CASGYEGQGAGGELFF	TGTGCCAGCGGCTATGAGGGACAGGGGGCCGGCGGGGAGCTGTTTTTT
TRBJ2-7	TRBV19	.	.	CASSLQQGPYEQYF	TGTGCCAGTAGTTTACAACAGGGCCCCTACGAGCAGTACTTC
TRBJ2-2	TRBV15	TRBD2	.	CATSRDVSSGPNTGELFF	TGTGCCACCAGCAGAGATGTTTCTAGCGGGCCGAACACCGGGGAGCTGTTTTTT
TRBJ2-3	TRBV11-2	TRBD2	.	CASSFRRGGPDTQYF	TGTGCCAGCAGCTTTCGGCGGGGGGGCCCAGATACGCAGTATTTT
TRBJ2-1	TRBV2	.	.	CASSDPQEHNEQFF	TGTGCCAGCAGTGACCCACAGGAGCACAATGAGCAGTTCTTC
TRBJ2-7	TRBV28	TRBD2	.	CASSLLAGFYEQYF	TGTGCCAGCAGTTTGCTAGCGGGATTCTACGAGCAGTACTTC
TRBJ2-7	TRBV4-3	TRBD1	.	CASSQDAGTGAYEQYF	TGCGCCAGCAGCCAAGACGCTGGGACAGGGGCGTACGAGCAGTACTTC
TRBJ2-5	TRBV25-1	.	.	CASSATDQETQYF	TGTGCCAGCAGTGCGACAGACCAAGAGACCCAGTACTTC
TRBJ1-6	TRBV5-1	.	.	CASSSGQKNSPLHF	TGCGCCAGCAGCAGCGGACAGAAAAATTCTCCCCTCCACTTT
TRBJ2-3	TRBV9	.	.	CASSVRGQSTDTQYF	TGTGCCAGCAGCGTGAGAGGACAGAGCACAGATACGCAGTATTTT
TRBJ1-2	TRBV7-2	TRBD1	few	CASSSRQGRYGYTF	TGTGCCAGCAGCTCCCGACAGGGCCGCTATGGCTACACCTTC
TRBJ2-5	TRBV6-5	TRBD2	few	CASSYSSRGGLGTQYF	TGTGCCAGCAGTTACTCAAGCCGGGGGGGCCTGGGGACCCAGTACTTC
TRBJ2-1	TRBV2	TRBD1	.	CASGDRGLSNNEQFF	TGTGCCAGCGGGGACAGGGGTTTATCCAACAATGAGCAGTTCTTC
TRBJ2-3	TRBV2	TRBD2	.	CASSVRLAGQTDTQYF	TGTGCCAGCAGTGTTCGACTAGCGGGACAGACAGATACGCAGTATTTT
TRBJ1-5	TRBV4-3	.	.	CASSQDGNQPQHF	TGCGCCAGCAGCCAAGACGGGAATCAGCCCCAGCATTTT
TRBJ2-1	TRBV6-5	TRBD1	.	CASSFRDRGNNEQFF	TGTGCCAGCAGTTTCCGGGACAGGGGAAACAATGAGCAGTTCTTC
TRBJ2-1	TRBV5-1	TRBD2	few	CASSLVDPRGGRFF	TGCGCCAGCAGCTTGGTAGATCCGCGGGGGGGCCGGTTCTTC